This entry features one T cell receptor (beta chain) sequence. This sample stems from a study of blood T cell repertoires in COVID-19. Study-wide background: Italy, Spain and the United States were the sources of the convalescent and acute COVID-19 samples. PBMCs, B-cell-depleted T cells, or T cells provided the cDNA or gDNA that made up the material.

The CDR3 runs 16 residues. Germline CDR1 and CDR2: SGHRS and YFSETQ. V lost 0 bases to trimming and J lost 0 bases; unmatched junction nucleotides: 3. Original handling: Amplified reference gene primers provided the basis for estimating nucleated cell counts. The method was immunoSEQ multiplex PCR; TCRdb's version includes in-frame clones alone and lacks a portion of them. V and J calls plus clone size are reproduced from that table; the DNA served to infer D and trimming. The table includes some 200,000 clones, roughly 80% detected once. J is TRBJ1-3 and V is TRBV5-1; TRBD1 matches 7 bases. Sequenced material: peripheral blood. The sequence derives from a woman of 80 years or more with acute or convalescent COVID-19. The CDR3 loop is CASSLGDSVSGNTIYF. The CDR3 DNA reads TGCGCCAGCAGCTTGGGGGACAGCGTCTCTGGAAACACCATATATTTT.